This T cell receptor beta chain was documented in a study of blood T cell repertoires in COVID-19. Sequenced by immunoSEQ multiplex PCR; TCRdb stores in-frame clones only, minus some. The sample records about 150,000 clones, almost 80% being singletons. Germline values: CDR1 GTSNPN, CDR2 SVGIG (reference sequence). The germline V and J ends were trimmed by 0 bases and 2 bases, with 8 bases remaining between them. There are 14 residues in the CDR3. This clonotype was sampled from a man aged 60-69 years who had recovered from COVID-19. V gene TRBV30 combines with J gene TRBJ2-1; perhaps TRBD2 as D (6 bases). The sequencing input was peripheral blood. DNA of the CDR3: TGTGCCTGGAGTGTGGGACTTCCCTACAATGAGCAGTTCTTC. This gives the protein CAWSVGLPYNEQFF.